This TCR beta chain comes out of a study of cytomegalovirus exposure and HLA in healthy donors. About the study: The 90 to 150 validation repertoires, a later analysis reported, used the same platform as the approximately 670 repertoires from the first cohort.

In this sample, this clone turned up a few times. Its specificity is unknown. Points from the study as a whole: TCR beta chains numbering 150 to 200 were designated cytomegalovirus-associated. First-cohort TCR clusters tended to co-occur in the 130 or so validation repertoires, a later analysis found.

Germline V gene sequence: CDR1 LNHDA, CDR2 SQIVND (reference sequence). The CDR3 extends over 15 amino acids. Trimming removed 7 bases from V and 7 bases from J; junction bases left unmatched: 10. Data came from immunoSEQ multiplex PCR; TCRdb stores just in-frame clones and leaves some out. This table holds over 250,000 clones, about 86% found once. Sequencing used PBMCs. The TCR comes from a woman aged 18-29 years in good health and CMV-seronegative. The gene calls are TRBV19 and TRBJ2-1, with TRBD2 matching over 10 bases. Written as DNA, the CDR3 is TGTGCCAGTACCGATAGCGGGGGGCCAGTGAATGAGCAGTTCTTC. Its translation: CASTDSGGPVNEQFF. Drawing the rest from reference TRBV19 and TRBJ2-1, the complete variable domain is DGGITQSPKYLFRKEGQNVTLSCEQNLNHDAMYWYRQDPGQGLRLIYYSQIVNDFQKGDIAEGYSVSREKKESFPLTVTSAQKNPTAFYLCASTDSGGPVNEQFFGPGTRLTVL.